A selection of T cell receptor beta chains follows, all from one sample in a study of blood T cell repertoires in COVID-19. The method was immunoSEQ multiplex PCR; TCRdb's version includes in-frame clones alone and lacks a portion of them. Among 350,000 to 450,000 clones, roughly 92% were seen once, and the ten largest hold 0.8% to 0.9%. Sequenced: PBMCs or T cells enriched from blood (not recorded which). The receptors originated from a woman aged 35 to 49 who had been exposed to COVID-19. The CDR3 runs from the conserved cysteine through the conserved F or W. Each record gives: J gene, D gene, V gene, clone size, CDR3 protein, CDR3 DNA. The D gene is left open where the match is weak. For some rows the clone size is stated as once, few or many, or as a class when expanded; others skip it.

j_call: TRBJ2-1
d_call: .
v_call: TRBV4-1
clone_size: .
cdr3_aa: CASSQDSLNEQFF
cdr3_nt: TGCGCCAGCAGCCAAGATTCCCTCAATGAGCAGTTCTTC

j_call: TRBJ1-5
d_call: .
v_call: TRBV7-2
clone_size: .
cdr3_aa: CASSLNREQPQHF
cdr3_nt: TGTGCCAGCAGCTTAAATCGGGAGCAGCCCCAGCATTTT

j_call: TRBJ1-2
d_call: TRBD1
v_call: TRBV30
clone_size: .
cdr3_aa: CAWSVRSKVTGTYYGYTF
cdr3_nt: TGTGCCTGGAGTGTACGATCAAAGGTGACAGGGACCTACTATGGCTACACCTTC

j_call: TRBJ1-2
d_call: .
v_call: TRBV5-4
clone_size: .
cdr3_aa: CASSSRQSGYTF
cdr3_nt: TGTGCCAGCAGCTCGCGACAGTCTGGCTACACCTTC

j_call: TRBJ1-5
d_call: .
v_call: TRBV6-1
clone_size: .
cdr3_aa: CASSEAPGGVLYSNQPQHF
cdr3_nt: TGTGCCAGCAGTGAAGCCCCTGGGGGGGTCCTTTATAGCAATCAGCCCCAGCATTTT

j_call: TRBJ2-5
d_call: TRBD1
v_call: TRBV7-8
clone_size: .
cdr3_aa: CASSWDRAETQYF
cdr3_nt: TGTGCCAGCAGCTGGGACAGGGCAGAGACCCAGTACTTC

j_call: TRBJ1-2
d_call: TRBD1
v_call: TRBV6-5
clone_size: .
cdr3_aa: CASSLGQGNGIGGYTF
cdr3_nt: TGTGCCAGCAGTTTGGGACAGGGGAACGGGATTGGTGGCTACACCTTC

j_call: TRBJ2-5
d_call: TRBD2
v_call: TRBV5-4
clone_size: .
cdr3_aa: CASSVAGAGVETQYF
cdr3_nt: TGTGCCAGCAGCGTAGCGGGGGCGGGGGTCGAGACCCAGTACTTC

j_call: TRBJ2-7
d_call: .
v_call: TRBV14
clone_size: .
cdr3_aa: CASSPIGLSVEQYF
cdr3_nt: TGTGCCAGCAGCCCGATAGGACTTTCCGTCGAGCAGTACTTC

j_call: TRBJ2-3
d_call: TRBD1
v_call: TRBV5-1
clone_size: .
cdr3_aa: CASSLDRGLADTQYF
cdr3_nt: TGCGCCAGCAGCTTGGACAGGGGATTGGCAGATACGCAGTATTTT

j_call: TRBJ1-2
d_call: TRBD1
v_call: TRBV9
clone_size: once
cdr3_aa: CASSAGDSTYGYTF
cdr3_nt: TGTGCCAGCAGCGCCGGGGACAGCACCTATGGCTACACCTTC

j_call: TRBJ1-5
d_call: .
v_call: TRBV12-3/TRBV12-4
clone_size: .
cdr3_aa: CASSRTANQPQHF
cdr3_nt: TGTGCCAGCAGTCGGACAGCTAATCAGCCCCAGCATTTT

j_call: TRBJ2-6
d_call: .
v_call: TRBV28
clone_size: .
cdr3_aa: CASTLTGFGANVLTF
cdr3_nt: TGTGCCAGCACCCTAACAGGGTTCGGGGCCAACGTCCTGACTTTC

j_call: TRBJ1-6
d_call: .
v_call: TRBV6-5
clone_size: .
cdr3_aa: CASSDPANGNSPLHF
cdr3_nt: TGTGCCAGCAGCGACCCGGCCAACGGGAATTCACCCCTCCACTTT

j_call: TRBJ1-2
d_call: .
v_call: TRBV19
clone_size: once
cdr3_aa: CASSSPLPGRGSNYGYTF
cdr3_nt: TGTGCCAGTAGTTCTCCATTACCGGGACGGGGGTCTAACTATGGCTACACCTTC

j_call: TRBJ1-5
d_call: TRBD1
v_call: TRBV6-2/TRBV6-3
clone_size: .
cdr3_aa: CASSLFPGTDSNQPQHF
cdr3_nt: TGTGCCAGCAGTTTGTTCCCCGGGACAGATAGCAATCAGCCCCAGCATTTT

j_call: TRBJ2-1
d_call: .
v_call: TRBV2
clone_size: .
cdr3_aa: CASRPGFLYNEQFF
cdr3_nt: TGTGCCAGCAGGCCGGGATTTCTATACAATGAGCAGTTCTTC

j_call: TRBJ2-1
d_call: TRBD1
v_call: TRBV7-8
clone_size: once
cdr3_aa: CASSRTGTVSYNEQFF
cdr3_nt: TGTGCCAGCAGTCGTACCGGGACAGTGTCCTACAATGAGCAGTTCTTC

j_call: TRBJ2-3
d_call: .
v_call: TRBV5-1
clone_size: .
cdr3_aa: CASSLTGWMSTDTQYF
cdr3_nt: TGCGCCAGCAGCTTGACAGGGTGGATGAGCACAGATACGCAGTATTTT

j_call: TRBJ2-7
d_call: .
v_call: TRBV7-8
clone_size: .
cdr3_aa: CASSQLKSYEQYF
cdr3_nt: TGTGCCAGCAGCCAACTTAAATCCTACGAGCAGTACTTC

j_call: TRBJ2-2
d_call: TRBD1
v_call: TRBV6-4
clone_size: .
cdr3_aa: CASSVGQGAGELFF
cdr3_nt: TGTGCCAGCAGTGTCGGACAGGGGGCCGGGGAGCTGTTTTTT

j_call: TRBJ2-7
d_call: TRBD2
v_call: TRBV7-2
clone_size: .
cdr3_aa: CASSLRPSGVAGVGEQYF
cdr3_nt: TGTGCCAGCAGCTTAAGACCCTCCGGGGTAGCGGGAGTAGGCGAGCAGTACTTC

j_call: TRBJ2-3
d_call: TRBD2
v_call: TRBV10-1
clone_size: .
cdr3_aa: CATGTSGGGKDTQYF
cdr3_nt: TGCGCCACCGGGACTAGCGGGGGGGGAAAAGATACGCAGTATTTT

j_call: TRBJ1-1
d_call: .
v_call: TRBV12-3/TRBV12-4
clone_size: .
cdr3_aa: CASSLQGNTEAFF
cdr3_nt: TGTGCCAGCAGTCTACAGGGGAACACTGAAGCTTTCTTT

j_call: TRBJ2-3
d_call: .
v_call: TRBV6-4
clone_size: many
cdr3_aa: CASSAGVGTDTQYF
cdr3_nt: TGTGCCAGCAGTGCGGGAGTCGGAACAGATACGCAGTATTTT

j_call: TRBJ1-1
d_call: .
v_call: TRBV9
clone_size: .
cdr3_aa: CASSVGKRNTEAFF
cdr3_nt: TGTGCCAGCAGCGTAGGGAAGCGGAACACTGAAGCTTTCTTT

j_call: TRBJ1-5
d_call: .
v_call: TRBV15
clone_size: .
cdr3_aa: CATSRGSVGVQPQHF
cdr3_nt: TGTGCCACCAGCAGAGGGTCGGTAGGGGTTCAGCCCCAGCATTTT